This TCR beta chain was sequenced during a study of T cell responses to AZD1222 COVID-19 vaccine. Overall study results and limits: Baseline serology detected seropositivity in only six AZD1222 recipients.

The CDR3 loop spans 14 amino acids. Per germline, CDR1 SGHVS and CDR2 FQNEAQ. V gave up 5 bases and J gave up 3 bases, with 14 bases separating them. Profiling relied on immunoSEQ multiplex PCR, and the TCRdb table lists in-frame clones only, not all of them. Of around 60,000 clones listed, 81% are singletons. Note on this clone: Antigen unknown.

Second doses were pooled across both intervals (about 4 or about 12 weeks). Material: peripheral blood, obtained 28 days after the second AZD1222 dose. This clonotype was obtained from an adult who received the AZD1222 COVID-19 vaccine. The chain has TRBV7-8 and TRBJ2-7; D perhaps matches TRBD1 (6 bases). For the CDR3, the DNA is TGTGCCAGCAGCAGCCGGGACACGAGCTACGAGCAGTACTTC. Protein: CASSSRDTSYEQYF.